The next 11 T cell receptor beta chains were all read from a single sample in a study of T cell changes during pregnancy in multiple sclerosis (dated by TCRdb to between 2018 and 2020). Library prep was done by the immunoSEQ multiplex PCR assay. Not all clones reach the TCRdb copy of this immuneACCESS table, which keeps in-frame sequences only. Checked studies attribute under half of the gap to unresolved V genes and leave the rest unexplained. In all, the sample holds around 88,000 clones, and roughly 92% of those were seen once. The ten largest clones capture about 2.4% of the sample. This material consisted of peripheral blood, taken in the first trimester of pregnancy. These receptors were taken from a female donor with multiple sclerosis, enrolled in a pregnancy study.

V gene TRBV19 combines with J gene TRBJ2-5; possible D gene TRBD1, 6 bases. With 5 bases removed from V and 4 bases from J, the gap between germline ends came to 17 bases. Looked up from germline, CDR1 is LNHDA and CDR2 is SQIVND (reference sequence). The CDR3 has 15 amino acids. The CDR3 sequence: CASSAGQQVSETQYF. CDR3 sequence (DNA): TGTGCCAGTAGTGCCGGACAGCAGGTTTCAGAGACCCAGTACTTC.

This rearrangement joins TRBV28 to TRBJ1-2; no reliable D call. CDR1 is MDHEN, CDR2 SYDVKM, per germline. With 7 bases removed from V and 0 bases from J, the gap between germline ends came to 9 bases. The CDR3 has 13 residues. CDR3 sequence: CASTSVSNYGYTF. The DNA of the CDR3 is TGTGCCAGCACCTCGGTTTCTAACTATGGCTACACCTTC.

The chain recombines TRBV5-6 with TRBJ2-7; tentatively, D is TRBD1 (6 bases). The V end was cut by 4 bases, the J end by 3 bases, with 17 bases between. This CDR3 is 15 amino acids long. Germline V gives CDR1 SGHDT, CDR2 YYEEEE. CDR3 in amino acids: CASSPDGDTYYEQYF. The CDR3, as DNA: TGTGCCAGCAGCCCTGATGGGGACACTTACTACGAGCAGTACTTC.

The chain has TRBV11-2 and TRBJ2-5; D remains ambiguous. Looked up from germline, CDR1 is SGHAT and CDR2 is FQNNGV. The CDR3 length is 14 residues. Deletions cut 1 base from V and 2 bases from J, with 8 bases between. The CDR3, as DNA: TGTGCCAGCAGCTTAGTTCCCAGACAAGAGACCCAGTACTTC. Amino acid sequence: CASSLVPRQETQYF.

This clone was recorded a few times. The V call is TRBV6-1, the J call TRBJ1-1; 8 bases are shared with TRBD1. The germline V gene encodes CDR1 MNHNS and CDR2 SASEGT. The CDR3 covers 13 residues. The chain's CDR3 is CAERPRGQTEAFF. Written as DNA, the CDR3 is TGTGCGGAGAGGCCCAGGGGGCAAACTGAAGCTTTCTTT.

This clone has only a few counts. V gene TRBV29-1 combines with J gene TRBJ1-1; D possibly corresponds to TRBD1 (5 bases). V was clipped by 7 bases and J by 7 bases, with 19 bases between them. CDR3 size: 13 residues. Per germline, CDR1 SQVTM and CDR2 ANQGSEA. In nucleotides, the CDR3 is TGCAGCGGTTTGTTATCGGGACTGGGTGAAGCTTTCTTT. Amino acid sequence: CSGLLSGLGEAFF.

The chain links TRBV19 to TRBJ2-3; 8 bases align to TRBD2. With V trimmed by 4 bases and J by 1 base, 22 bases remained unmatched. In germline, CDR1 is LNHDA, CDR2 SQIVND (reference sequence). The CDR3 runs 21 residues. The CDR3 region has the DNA TGTGCCAGTAGTACCTCACGCCGGGACATAAGCCGGACTAGCCGCACAGATACGCAGTATTTT. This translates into CASSTSRRDISRTSRTDTQYF.

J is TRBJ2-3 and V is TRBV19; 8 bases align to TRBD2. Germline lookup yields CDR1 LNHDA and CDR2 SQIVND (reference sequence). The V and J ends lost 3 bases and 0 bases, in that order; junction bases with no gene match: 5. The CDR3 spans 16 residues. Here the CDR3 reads CASSIRLAPSTDTQYF. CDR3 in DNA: TGTGCCAGTAGTATCCGACTAGCGCCAAGCACAGATACGCAGTATTTT.

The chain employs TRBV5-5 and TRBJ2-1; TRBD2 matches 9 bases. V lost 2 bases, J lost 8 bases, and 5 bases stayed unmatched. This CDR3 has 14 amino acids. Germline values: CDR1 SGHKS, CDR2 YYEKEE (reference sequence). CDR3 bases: TGTGCCAGCAGCTTAACCGGGACTAGCCATGAGCAGTTCTTC. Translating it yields CASSLTGTSHEQFF.

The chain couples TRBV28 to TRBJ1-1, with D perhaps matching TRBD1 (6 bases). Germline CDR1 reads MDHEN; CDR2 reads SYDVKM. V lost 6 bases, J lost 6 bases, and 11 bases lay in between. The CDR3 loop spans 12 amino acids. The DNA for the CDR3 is TGTGCCAGCAGCGTACAGGGCGCTGAAGCTTTCTTT. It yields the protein CASSVQGAEAFF.

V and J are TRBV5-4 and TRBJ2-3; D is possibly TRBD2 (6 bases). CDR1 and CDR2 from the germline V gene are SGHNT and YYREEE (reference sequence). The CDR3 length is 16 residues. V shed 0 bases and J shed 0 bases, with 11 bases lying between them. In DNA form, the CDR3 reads TGTGCCAGCAGCTTGGGGCTAGCGTCTAGCACAGATACGCAGTATTTT. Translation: CASSLGLASSTDTQYF.